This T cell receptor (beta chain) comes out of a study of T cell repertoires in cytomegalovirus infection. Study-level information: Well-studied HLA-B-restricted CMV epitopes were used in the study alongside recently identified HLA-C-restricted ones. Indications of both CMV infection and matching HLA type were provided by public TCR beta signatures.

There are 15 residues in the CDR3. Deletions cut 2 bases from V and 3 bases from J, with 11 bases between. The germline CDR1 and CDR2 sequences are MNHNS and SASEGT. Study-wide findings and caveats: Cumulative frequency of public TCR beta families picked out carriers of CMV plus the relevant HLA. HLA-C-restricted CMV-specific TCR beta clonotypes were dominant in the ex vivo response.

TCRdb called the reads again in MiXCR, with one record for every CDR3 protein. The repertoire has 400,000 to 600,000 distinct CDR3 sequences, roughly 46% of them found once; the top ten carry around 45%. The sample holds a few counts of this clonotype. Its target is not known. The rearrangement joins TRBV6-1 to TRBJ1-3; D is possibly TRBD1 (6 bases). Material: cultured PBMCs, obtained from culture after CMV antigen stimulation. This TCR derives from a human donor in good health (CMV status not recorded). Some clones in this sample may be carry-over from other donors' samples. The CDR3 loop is CASSENRAFGNTIYF. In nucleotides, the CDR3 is TGTGCCAGCAGTGAAAACAGGGCGTTTGGAAACACCATATATTTT.